The entry that follows covers one T cell receptor (beta chain) sequence. Its cognate antigen is unknown. This specimen comes from a study of T-cell memory formation after mild COVID-19. TCRdb passed the 5' RACE reads through MiXCR, listing each CDR3 protein once. The data contain fewer than 150,000 distinct CDR3 sequences, about 17% of them singletons. Study results and limitations: Some responding clones appeared in pre-infection memory, suggesting cross-reactive memory joined.

The CDR3 has 12 residues. V was clipped by 5 bases and J by 3 bases, with 7 bases between them. The germline V gene has CDR1 SGHVS and CDR2 FNYEAQ. Specimen: PBMCs or a T cell subset sorted from them (not recorded which). V and J are TRBV7-6 and TRBJ1-1; D might be TRBD1 (6 bases). The source is a man aged 18 to 30 who had mild COVID-19 (a few samples of this study predate the infection). Cell type and time point are not known. CDR3 sequence (DNA): TGTGCCAGCAGCCCAGGGGACACTGAAGCTTTCTTT. It is translated as CASSPGDTEAFF.